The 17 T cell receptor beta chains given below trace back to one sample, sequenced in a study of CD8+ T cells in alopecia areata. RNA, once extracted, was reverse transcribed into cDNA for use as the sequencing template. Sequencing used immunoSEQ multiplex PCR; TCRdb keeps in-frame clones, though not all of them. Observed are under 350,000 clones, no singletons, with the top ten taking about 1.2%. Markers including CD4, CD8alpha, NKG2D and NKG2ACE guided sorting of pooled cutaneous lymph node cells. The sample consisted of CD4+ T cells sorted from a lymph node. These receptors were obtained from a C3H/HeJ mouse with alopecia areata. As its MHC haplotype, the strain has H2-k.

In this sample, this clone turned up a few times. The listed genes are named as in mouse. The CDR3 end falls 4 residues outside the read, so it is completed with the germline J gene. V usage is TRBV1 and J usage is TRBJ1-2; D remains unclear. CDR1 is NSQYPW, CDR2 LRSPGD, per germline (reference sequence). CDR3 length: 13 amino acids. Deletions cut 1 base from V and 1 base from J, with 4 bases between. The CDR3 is CTCSAVKNSDYTF. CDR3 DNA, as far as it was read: TGCACCTGCAGTGCAGTCAAAAACTCC.

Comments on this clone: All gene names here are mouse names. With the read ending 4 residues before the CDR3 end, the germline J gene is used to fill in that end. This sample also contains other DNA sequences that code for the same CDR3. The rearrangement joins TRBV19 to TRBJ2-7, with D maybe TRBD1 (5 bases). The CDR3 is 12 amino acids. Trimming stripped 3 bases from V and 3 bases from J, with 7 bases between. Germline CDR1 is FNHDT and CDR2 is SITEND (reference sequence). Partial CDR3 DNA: TGTGCCAGCAGTACGGACAACTAT. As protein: CASSTDNY. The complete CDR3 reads CASSTDNYEQYF.

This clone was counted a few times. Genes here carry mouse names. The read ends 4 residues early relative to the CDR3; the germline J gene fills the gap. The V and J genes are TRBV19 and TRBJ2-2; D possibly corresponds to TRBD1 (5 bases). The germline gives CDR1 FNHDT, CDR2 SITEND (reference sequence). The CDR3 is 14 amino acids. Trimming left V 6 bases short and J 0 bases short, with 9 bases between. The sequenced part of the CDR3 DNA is TGTGCCAGCAAGAGACAGACAAACACCGGG. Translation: CASKRQTNTG. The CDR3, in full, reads CASKRQTNTGQLYF.

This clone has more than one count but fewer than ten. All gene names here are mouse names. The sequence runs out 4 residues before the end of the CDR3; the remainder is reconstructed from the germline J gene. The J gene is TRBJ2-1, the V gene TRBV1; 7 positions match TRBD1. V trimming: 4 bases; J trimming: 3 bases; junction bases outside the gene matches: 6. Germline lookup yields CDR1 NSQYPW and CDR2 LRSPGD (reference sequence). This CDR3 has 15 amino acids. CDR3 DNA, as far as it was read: TGCACCTGCAGTGGGGCGGGACAGCTCTATGCT. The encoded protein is CTCSGAGQLYA. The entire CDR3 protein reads CTCSGAGQLYAEQFF.

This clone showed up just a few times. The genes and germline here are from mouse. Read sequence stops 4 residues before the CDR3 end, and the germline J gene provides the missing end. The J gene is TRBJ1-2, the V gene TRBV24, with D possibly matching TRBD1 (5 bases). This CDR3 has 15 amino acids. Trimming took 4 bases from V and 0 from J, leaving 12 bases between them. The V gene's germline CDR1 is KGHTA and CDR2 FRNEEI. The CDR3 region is CASSPPQGANSDYTF. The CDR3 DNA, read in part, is TGTGCCAGCAGTCCACCCCAGGGAGCAAACTCC.

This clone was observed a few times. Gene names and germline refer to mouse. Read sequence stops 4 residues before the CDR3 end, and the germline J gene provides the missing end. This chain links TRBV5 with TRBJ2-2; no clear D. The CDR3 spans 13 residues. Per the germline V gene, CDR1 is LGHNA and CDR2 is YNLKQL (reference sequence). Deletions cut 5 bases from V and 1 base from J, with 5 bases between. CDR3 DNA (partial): TGTGCCAGCAGCGAACAAAACACCGGG. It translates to CASSEQNTG. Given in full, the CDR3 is CASSEQNTGQLYF.

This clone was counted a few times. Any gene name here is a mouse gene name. The CDR3 loop is CASGQGNSDYTF. The covered CDR3 bases are TGTGCCAGCGGACAGGGGAACTCC. The rearrangement uses TRBV13-1 and TRBJ1-2; 9 positions match TRBD1. The observed sequence ends 4 residues before the CDR3 terminus, with the missing tail filled in from the germline J gene. After removal of 7 bases from V and 2 bases from J, the junction contained 0 bases not matched to a gene. There are 12 residues in the CDR3. Germline loops: CDR1 NSHNY, CDR2 SYGAGN.

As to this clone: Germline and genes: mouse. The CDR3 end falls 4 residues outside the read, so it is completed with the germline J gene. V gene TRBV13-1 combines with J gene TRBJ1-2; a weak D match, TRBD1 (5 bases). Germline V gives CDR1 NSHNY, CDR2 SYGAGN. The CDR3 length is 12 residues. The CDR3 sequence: CASSDRRDDYTF. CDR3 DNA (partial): TGTGCCAGCAGTGACCGCAGGGAC.

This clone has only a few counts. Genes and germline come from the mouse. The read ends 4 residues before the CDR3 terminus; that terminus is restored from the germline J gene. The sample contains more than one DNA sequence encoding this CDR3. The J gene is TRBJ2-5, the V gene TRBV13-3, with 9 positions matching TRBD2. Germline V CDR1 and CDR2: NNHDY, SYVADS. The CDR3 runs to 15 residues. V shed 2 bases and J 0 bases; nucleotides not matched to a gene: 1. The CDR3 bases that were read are TGTGCCAGCAGTGACTGGGGGGGTAACCAAGAC. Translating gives CASSDWGGNQD. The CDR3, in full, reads CASSDWGGNQDTQYF.

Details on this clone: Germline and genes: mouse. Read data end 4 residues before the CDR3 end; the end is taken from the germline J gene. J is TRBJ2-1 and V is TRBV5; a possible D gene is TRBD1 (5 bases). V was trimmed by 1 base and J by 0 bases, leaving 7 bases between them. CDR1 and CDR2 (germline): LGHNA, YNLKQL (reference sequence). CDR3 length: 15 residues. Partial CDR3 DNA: TGTGCCAGCAGCCAAGTCAGGGTTAACTATGCT. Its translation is CASSQVRVNYA. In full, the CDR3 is CASSQVRVNYAEQFF.

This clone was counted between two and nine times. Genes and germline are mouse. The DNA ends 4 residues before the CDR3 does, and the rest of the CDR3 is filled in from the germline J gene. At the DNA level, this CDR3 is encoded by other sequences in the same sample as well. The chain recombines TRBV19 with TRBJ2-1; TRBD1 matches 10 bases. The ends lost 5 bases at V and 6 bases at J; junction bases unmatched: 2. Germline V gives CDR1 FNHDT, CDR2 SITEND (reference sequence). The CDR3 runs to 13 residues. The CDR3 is CASRDRGLAEQFF. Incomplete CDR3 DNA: TGTGCCAGCAGAGACAGGGGGCTTGCT.

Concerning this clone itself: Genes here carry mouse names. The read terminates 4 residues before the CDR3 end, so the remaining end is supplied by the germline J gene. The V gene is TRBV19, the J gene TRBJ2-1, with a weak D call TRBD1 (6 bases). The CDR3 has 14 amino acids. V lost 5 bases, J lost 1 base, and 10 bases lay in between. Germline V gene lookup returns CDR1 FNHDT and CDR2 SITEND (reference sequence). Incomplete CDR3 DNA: TGTGCCAGCAGCCGGACAGCAAACTATGCT. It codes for CASSRTANYA. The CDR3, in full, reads CASSRTANYAEQFF.

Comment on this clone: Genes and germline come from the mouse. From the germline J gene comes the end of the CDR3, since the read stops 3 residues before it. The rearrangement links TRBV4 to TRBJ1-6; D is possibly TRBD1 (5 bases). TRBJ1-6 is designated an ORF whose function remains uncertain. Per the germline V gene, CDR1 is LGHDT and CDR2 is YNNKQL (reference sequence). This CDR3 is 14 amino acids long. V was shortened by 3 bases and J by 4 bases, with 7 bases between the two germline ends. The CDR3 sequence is CASSYRVYNSPLYF. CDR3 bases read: TGTGCCAGCAGCTACAGGGTGTATAATTCGCCC.

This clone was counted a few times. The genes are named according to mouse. CDR3 sequence reads: CASSLTGSTGQLYF. The sequenced part of the CDR3 DNA is TGTGCCAGCAGCCTGACAGGGTCCACCGGG. The V and J genes are TRBV5 and TRBJ2-2, with 7 bases lining up with TRBD1. The read falls 4 residues short of the CDR3 end, and the missing part is taken from the germline J gene. Germline CDR1 is LGHNA and CDR2 is YNLKQL (reference sequence). This CDR3 is 14 amino acids long. V trimming: 4 bases; J trimming: 4 bases; junction bases outside the gene matches: 3.

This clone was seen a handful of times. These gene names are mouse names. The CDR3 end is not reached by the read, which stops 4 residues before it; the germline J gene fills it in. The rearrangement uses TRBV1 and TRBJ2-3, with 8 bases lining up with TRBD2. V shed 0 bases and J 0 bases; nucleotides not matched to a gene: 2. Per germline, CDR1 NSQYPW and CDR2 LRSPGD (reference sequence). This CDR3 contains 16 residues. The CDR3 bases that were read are TGCACCTGCAGTGCAGAACTGGGGGATAGTGCAGAA. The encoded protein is CTCSAELGDSAE. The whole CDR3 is CTCSAELGDSAETLYF.

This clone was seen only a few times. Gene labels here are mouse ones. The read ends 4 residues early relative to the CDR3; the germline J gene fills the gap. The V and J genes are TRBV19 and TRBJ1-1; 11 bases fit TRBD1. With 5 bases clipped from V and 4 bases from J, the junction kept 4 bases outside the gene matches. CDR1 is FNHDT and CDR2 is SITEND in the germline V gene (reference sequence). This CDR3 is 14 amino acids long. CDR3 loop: CASRPGTGGTEVFF. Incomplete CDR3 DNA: TGTGCCAGCAGGCCCGGGACAGGGGGCACA.

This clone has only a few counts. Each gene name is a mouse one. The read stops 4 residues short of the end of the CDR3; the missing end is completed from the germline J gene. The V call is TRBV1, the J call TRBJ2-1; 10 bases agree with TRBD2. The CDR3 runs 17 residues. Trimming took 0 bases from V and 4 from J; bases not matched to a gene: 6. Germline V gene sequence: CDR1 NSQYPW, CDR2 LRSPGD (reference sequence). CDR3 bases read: TGCACCTGCAGTGCAGATATCACTGGGGGGGGGTATGCT. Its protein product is CTCSADITGGGYA. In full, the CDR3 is CTCSADITGGGYAEQFF.